These 5 T cell receptor beta chains were sequenced from one sample in a study of technical replicates of blood from a handful of donors. The assay was immunoSEQ multiplex PCR, and TCRdb's table has in-frame clones only and misses some. The data show about 12,000 clones, around 85% seen once. The sequenced sample consisted of PBMCs. The receptors come from a human donor in good health.

This chain links TRBV6-6 with TRBJ2-7; D is possibly TRBD2 (6 bases). The CDR3 sequence is 13 residues long. V was cut by 6 bases and J by 6 bases, with 15 bases left in between. Germline V CDR1 and CDR2: MNHNY, SVGAGI (reference sequence). CDR3: CASSSLAWGEQYF. CDR3 DNA: TGTGCCAGCAGCTCACTAGCTTGGGGCGAGCAGTACTTC.

This clone was recorded once. The chain links TRBV19 to TRBJ2-7; 8 bases are shared with TRBD1. The CDR3 spans 14 residues. V gave up 5 bases and J gave up 6 bases; unmatched junction bases: 9. Germline-derived CDR1 and CDR2 are LNHDA and SQIVND (reference sequence). This chain's CDR3 is CASSLQGVKGEQYF. The CDR3 DNA reads TGTGCCAGTAGTCTACAGGGGGTTAAGGGCGAGCAGTACTTC.

Concerning this clone: One end of the junction does not line up with germline, which may come from a read error. The chain employs TRBV13 and TRBJ2-1; maybe TRBD2 (6 bases). The CDR3 spans 15 residues. Germline CDR1 and CDR2: PRHDT and FYEKMQ (reference sequence). Here the CDR3 reads CASSLGGRTYNEQFF. CDR3 coding DNA: TGTGCCAGCAGCCTAGGAGGGAGGACATACAATGAGCAGTTCTTC. The variable domain in full, completed from reference TRBV13 and TRBJ2-1, reads AAGVIQSPRHLIKEKRETATLKCYPIPRHDTVYWYQQGPGQDPQFLISFYEKMQSDKGSIPDRFSAQQFSDYHSELNMSSLELGDSALYFCASSLGGRTYNEQFFGPGTRLTVL.

J is TRBJ2-7 and V is TRBV5-1, with D perhaps TRBD2 (5 bases). From germline, CDR1 is SGHRS and CDR2 YFSETQ. CDR3 length: 14 amino acids. V was shortened by 2 bases and J by 2 bases, with 11 bases between the two germline ends. The chain's CDR3 is CASSLAEPTYEQYF. The CDR3 coding sequence is TGCGCCAGCAGCTTAGCGGAGCCTACCTACGAGCAGTACTTC.

The V gene is TRBV6-1, the J gene TRBJ2-7; 9 bases map to TRBD1. Losses at the gene ends were 6 bases for V and 5 bases for J; bases not matched to a gene: 11. CDR1 is MNHNS, CDR2 SASEGT, per germline. The CDR3 spans 15 residues. The CDR3 DNA sequence: TGTGCCAGCAGGAGACCGGGACAGGGAGTACACGAGCAGTACTTC. As protein: CASRRPGQGVHEQYF.